This T cell receptor (beta chain) was obtained from a study of blood T cell repertoires in COVID-19. In the study overall: Sites in the United States, Italy and Spain provided acute and convalescent COVID-19 samples. PBMCs, B-cell-depleted T cells, or T cells provided the cDNA or gDNA that made up the material.

Germline V gene data show CDR1 as SNHLY and CDR2 as FYNNEI. The V end lost 3 bases, the J end lost 4 bases, and 9 bases lay between the germline ends. This CDR3 spans 13 amino acids. In the original processing: Nucleated cell number was recorded as an estimate derived from reference gene primer amplification. Clones were sequenced by immunoSEQ multiplex PCR, and TCRdb holds only the in-frame ones, with some missing. The V and J calls and the clone size are those of that table, but D and trimming were determined from the DNA. The profile shows 30,000 or so clones, approximately 95% of them singletons.

The clonotype comes from a male donor with active COVID-19. This chain links TRBV2 with TRBJ1-2, with D unresolved. The sequenced sample was peripheral blood. CDR3 nucleotides: TGTGCCAGCAGTGAGAAAGTGAGCTATGGCTACACCTTC. This encodes CASSEKVSYGYTF.